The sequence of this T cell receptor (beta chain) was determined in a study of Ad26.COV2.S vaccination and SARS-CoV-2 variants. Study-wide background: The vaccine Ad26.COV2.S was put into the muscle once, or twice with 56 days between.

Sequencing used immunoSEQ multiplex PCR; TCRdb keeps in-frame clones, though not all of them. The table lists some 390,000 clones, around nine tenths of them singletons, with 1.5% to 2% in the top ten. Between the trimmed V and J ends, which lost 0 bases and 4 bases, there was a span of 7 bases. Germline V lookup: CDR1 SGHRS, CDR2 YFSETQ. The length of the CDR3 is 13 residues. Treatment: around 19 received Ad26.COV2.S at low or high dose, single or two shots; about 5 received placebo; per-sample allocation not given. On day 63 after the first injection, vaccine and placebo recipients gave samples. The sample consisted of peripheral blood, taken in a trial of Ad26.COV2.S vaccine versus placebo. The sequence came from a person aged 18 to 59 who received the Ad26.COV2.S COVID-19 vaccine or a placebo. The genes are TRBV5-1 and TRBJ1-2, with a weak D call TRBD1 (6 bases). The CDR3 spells CASSLEQGYGYTF. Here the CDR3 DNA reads TGCGCCAGCAGCTTGGAACAGGGCTATGGCTACACCTTC.